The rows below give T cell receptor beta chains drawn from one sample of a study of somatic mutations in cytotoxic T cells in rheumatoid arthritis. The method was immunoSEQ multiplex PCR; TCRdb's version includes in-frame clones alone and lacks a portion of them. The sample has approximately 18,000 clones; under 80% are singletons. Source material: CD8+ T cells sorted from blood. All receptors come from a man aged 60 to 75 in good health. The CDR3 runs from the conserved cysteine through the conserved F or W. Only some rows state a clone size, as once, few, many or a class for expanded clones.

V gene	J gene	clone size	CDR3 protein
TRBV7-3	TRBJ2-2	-	CASSLTSRWETGTGELFF
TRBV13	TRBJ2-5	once	CASSYREWTEETQYF
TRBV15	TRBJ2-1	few	CATSGRTGYNEQFF
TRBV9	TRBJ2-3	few	CASSVDGIYQYF
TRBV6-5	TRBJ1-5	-	CASKGQGGHQPQHF
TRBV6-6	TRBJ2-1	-	CASSYSNRAGYNEQFF
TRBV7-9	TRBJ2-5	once	CASSSRQGAQVETQYF
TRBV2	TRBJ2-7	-	CASSAPGTVEQYF
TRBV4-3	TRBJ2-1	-	CASSQESLGLAGGASYNEQFF
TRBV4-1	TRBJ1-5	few	CASSQEQEAQPQHF
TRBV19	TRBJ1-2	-	CASTLGTGVFGYGYTF
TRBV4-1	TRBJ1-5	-	CASSQAGHSNQPQHF
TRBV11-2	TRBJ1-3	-	CASSLEGRPDKGNTIYF
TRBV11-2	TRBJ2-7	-	CASSLAGDYEQYF
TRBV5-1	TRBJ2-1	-	CASSAAATDNEQFF
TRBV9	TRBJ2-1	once	CASSPSGGTYNEQFF
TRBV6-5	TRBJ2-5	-	CASSYYRDNQETQYF
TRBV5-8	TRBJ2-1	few	CASSLRRALNYNEQFF
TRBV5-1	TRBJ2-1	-	CASSLRGGTGVDEQFF
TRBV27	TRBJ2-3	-	CASSPGLAGGPGTDTQYF
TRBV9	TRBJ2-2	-	CASSVGLAGGRGELFF
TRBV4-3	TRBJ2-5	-	CASSQDIGSGETQYF
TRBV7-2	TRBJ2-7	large	CASSPPGDYEQYF
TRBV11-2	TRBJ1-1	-	CASSPPDRGVTEAFF
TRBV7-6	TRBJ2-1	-	CASSFHSGRSSYNEQFF
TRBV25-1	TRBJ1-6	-	CASSESQGPTDNSPLHF
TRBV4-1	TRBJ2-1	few	CASSHSLHSGEQFF
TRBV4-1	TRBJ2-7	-	CASSQGADNYYEQYF
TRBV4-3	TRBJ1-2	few	CASSQGSSYGYTF
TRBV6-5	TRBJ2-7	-	CASSAQGLFAYEQYF
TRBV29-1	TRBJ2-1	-	CSVEDPDRSLDNEQFF
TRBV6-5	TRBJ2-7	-	CASSKGTGAHEQYF
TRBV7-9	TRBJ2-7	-	CASSLVRGTGEYEQYF
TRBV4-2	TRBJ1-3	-	CASSPQGDSGNTIYF
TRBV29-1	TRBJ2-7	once	CSVSDSSYEQYF
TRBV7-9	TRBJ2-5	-	CASTPPGGGTVGTQYF
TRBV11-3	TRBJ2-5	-	CASRDPGPQGETQYF
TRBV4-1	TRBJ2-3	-	CASSQPTGLFISTDTQYF
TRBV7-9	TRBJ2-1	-	CASSLSRLNNEQFF
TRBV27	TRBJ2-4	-	CASSTFAKNIQYF
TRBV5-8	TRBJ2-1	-	CASSGGLAGVYNEQFF
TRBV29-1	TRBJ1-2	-	CSARKAGGASNSHGYTF
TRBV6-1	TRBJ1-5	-	CASSGRGLWESNQPQHF
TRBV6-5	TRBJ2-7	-	CASSPGDYEQYF
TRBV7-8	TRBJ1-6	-	CASSLEAFPGGGRTLHF
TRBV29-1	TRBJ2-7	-	CSVVPGTSGYEQYF
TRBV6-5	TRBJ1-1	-	CASSYSGATGDEAFF